This TCR beta chain was found in a study of blood T cell repertoires in COVID-19. As for the study in general: Some COVID-19 samples were acute and others convalescent; all came from the United States, Italy and Spain. The analysed material was cDNA or gDNA that came from T cells, B-cell-depleted T cells, or PBMCs.

The CDR3 extends over 16 amino acids. Germline loops: CDR1 SGHDN, CDR2 FVKESK. The J segment lost 1 base and the V segment lost 4 bases, leaving 6 bases of the junction unmatched. As processed by the authors: Cell counts per sample came from amplifying reference gene primers. Generated by immunoSEQ multiplex PCR, the TCRdb table keeps only in-frame clones and is missing some. Clone size and the V and J calls come from that table; the DNA yielded D and trimming. The sample yields hundreds of thousands of clones, roughly nine tenths seen once. Participants spanned ages about 18 to 95 years and resided in around 25 US areas. This clone was seen more than once but under ten times.

The TCR was taken from a young man who had recovered from COVID-19. The chain links TRBV14 to TRBJ2-7; 11 bases are shared with TRBD2. The sequencing input was PBMCs or T cells enriched from blood (not recorded which). In nucleotides, the CDR3 is TGTGCCAGCAGCCCCGGGACTAGCGGCCTATCCTACGAGCAGTACTTC. The encoded protein is CASSPGTSGLSYEQYF. Supplemented by reference TRBV14 and TRBJ2-7, the full variable domain reads EAGVTQFPSHSVIEKGQTVTLRCDPISGHDNLYWYRRVMGKEIKFLLHFVKESKQDESGMPNNRFLAERTGGTYSTLKVQPAELEDSGVYFCASSPGTSGLSYEQYFGPGTRLTVT.